Listed below are T cell receptor beta chains from one sample, sequenced in a study of blood T cell repertoires in COVID-19. TCRdb's copy holds only in-frame clones and misses some; the assay was immunoSEQ multiplex PCR. The repertoire holds under 150,000 clones, with approximately 89% as singletons. Material: peripheral blood. Every receptor here comes from a human donor in a cohort sampled during active COVID-19. The CDR3 runs from the conserved cysteine through the conserved F or W. The D gene is left open where the match is weak.

J | D | V | CDR3 | DNA
TRBJ1-3 | - | TRBV7-8 | CASSTYRVSGNTIYF | TGTGCCAGCAGCACTTACAGAGTCTCTGGAAACACCATATATTTT
TRBJ2-1 | TRBD2 | TRBV2 | CASERGGLYNEQFF | TGTGCCAGCGAGCGGGGGGGTCTTTACAATGAGCAGTTCTTC
TRBJ2-7 | - | TRBV15 | CATSREEGYEQYF | TGTGCCACCAGCAGAGAAGAGGGTTACGAGCAGTACTTC
TRBJ1-5 | - | TRBV19 | CASSRNSNQPQHF | TGTGCCAGTAGCAGAAATAGCAATCAGCCCCAGCATTTT
TRBJ1-1 | - | TRBV2 | CASSLQGYTEAFF | TGTGCCAGCAGTTTACAGGGATACACTGAAGCTTTCTTT
TRBJ2-3 | TRBD1 | TRBV19 | CASSTLQGAGTDTQYF | TGTGCCAGTAGTACCCTCCAGGGGGCCGGGACAGATACGCAGTATTTT
TRBJ2-2 | TRBD1 | TRBV7-2 | CASSSRTGGAGAGELFF | TGTGCCAGCAGCTCCCGGACAGGGGGCGCTGGGGCCGGGGAGCTGTTTTTT
TRBJ2-7 | TRBD1 | TRBV29-1 | CSAETGGPYEQYF | TGCAGCGCAGAGACAGGGGGCCCCTACGAGCAGTACTTC
TRBJ1-1 | TRBD1 | TRBV7-6 | CASSLTGASEAFF | TGTGCCAGCAGCTTAACAGGGGCGTCTGAAGCTTTCTTT
TRBJ1-2 | - | TRBV3-1/TRBV3-2 | CASSQVSVYGYTF | TGTGCCAGCAGCCAAGTTTCGGTCTATGGCTACACCTTC
TRBJ1-2 | - | TRBV30 | CAWSVREVYGYTF | TGTGCCTGGAGTGTAAGGGAGGTCTATGGCTACACCTTC
TRBJ1-2 | TRBD1 | TRBV19 | CASSSRDSYNYGYTF | TGTGCCAGTAGTTCCCGGGACAGTTATAACTATGGCTACACCTTC
TRBJ2-3 | TRBD2 | TRBV7-2 | CASSLVGGGGADTQYF | TGTGCCAGCAGCTTAGTAGGCGGGGGGGGCGCAGATACGCAGTATTTT
TRBJ2-7 | - | TRBV4-1 | CASSLFEGGAYEQYF | TGCGCCAGCAGCCTCTTCGAAGGGGGTGCCTACGAGCAGTACTTC
TRBJ1-1 | TRBD1 | TRBV19 | CASGRTGASEAFF | TGTGCCAGTGGCCGAACAGGGGCTTCCGAAGCTTTCTTT
TRBJ1-4 | TRBD1 | TRBV27 | CASRGTGHEKLFF | TGTGCCAGCAGGGGGACAGGGCATGAAAAACTGTTTTTT
TRBJ2-1 | TRBD2 | TRBV10-3 | CAISETSGGRFEQFF | TGTGCCATCAGTGAGACTAGCGGGGGCCGGTTTGAGCAGTTCTTC
TRBJ2-1 | TRBD1 | TRBV6-5 | CASSYSIDREGDEQFF | TGTGCCAGCAGTTACTCGATTGACAGGGAAGGCGATGAGCAGTTCTTC
TRBJ2-1 | - | TRBV10-3 | CAISATGKNNEQFF | TGTGCCATCAGCGCCACCGGGAAAAACAATGAGCAGTTCTTC
TRBJ2-3 | TRBD2 | TRBV30 | CAWSVGLAGGTDTQYF | TGTGCCTGGAGTGTAGGACTAGCGGGGGGTACAGATACGCAGTATTTT
TRBJ2-3 | - | TRBV5-1 | CASSLAGDTQYF | TGCGCCAGCAGCTTGGCCGGGGATACGCAGTATTTT
TRBJ2-5 | - | TRBV5-5 | CASALGGQETQYF | TGTGCCAGCGCTTTGGGGGGGCAGGAGACCCAGTACTTC
TRBJ2-7 | - | TRBV6-5 | CASIRSAGADEQYF | TGTGCCAGCATCCGATCGGCGGGGGCCGACGAGCAGTACTTC